The 15 T cell receptor beta chains given below trace back to one sample, sequenced in a study of T cell changes during pregnancy in multiple sclerosis. Measured with immunoSEQ multiplex PCR; TCRdb has only the in-frame clones, and not every one. The sample carries tens of thousands of clones, just over 85% recorded once. Specimen: CD4+ T cells from peripheral blood mononuclear cells, collected before pregnancy. Receptor source: a female donor with multiple sclerosis, enrolled in a pregnancy study.

The chain joins TRBV5-4 to TRBJ1-1; D is perhaps TRBD1 (6 bases). CDR1 is SGHNT, CDR2 YYREEE, per germline (reference sequence). CDR3 size: 15 residues. V was clipped by 0 bases and J by 1 base, with 10 bases between them. CDR3 in amino acids: CASSLDVQGNTEAFF. The CDR3 DNA reads as TGTGCCAGCAGCTTGGATGTACAGGGGAACACTGAAGCTTTCTTT.

The rearrangement uses TRBV7-9 and TRBJ2-3; maybe TRBD2 (5 bases). V lost 6 bases and J 5 bases, leaving 18 bases between the germline ends. The length of the CDR3 is 15 residues. Germline CDR1 and CDR2: SEHNR and FQNEAQ (reference sequence). DNA for the CDR3: TGTGCCAGCAGTCCGAAGCGGCGGGTTGGAGATACGCAGTATTTT. Its protein is CASSPKRRVGDTQYF.

This clone was seen more than once but under ten times. The chain links TRBV4-2 to TRBJ1-4; 7 nucleotides match TRBD1. The CDR3 has 15 residues. Germline CDR1 and CDR2: LGHNA and YNFKEQ. V trimming: 1 base; J trimming: 8 bases; junction bases outside the gene matches: 7. CDR3 in DNA: TGTGCCAGCAGCCAAGCCCGACAGGGAAACGAAAAACTGTTTTTT. Residues: CASSQARQGNEKLFF.

This chain connects TRBV6-5 to TRBJ1-5; D unclear. This CDR3 spans 15 amino acids. Trimming removed 6 bases from V and 0 bases from J, with 12 bases in between. Germline CDR1 and CDR2: MNHEY and SVGAGI. CDR3 in DNA: TGTGCCAGCAGAAAACAAGTAAATAGCAATCAGCCCCAGCATTTT. Translated, it gives CASRKQVNSNQPQHF.

This clone appeared once. This sequence joins TRBV30 and TRBJ2-1; D ambiguous. From germline, CDR1 is GTSNPN and CDR2 SVGIG (reference sequence). The germline V and J ends were trimmed by 0 bases and 0 bases, with 12 bases remaining between them. There are 16 residues in the CDR3. CDR3: CAWSVGWASSYNEQFF. CDR3 nucleotides: TGTGCCTGGAGTGTAGGTTGGGCGAGCTCCTACAATGAGCAGTTCTTC.

The chain recombines TRBV27 with TRBJ1-5; TRBD1 matches at 10 bases. V was clipped by 6 bases and J by 1 base; unmatched bases: 3. The CDR3 spans 15 residues. CDR1 and CDR2 (germline): MNHEY, SMNVEV (reference sequence). CDR3 amino acids: CASRDRGLSNQPQHF. In DNA, the CDR3 is TGTGCCAGCAGAGACAGGGGGCTGAGCAATCAGCCCCAGCATTTT.

V and J are TRBV19 and TRBJ1-4, with D unclear. From germline, CDR1 is LNHDA and CDR2 SQIVND (reference sequence). CDR3 length: 13 residues. The ends were cut back, 7 bases at V and 3 bases at J, with 9 bases in the middle. The CDR3 is CASTVSSNEKLFF. The DNA for the CDR3 is TGTGCCAGTACCGTCAGTTCTAATGAAAAACTGTTTTTT.

This chain uses TRBV6-1 with TRBJ1-1, with D perhaps TRBD1 (6 bases). V was cut by 5 bases and J by 1 base, with 11 bases left in between. CDR1 MNHNS and CDR2 SASEGT come from the germline V gene. CDR3 length equals 14 residues. CDR3 region: CASSLTGSNTEAFF. CDR3 coding DNA: TGTGCCAGCAGTCTCACAGGGTCGAACACTGAAGCTTTCTTT.

This clone was picked up one time. The chain uses TRBV4-2 and TRBJ1-2; D may be TRBD1 (6 bases). This CDR3 is 15 amino acids long. The V end was cut by 0 bases, the J end by 3 bases, with 11 bases between. CDR1 is LGHNA and CDR2 is YNFKEQ in the germline V gene. CDR3 in amino acids: CASSQDFQGYYGYTF. In nucleotides, the CDR3 is TGTGCCAGCAGCCAAGATTTTCAGGGGTACTATGGCTACACCTTC.

The J gene is TRBJ2-5, the V gene TRBV5-1, with TRBD2 matching 15 bases. This CDR3 comprises 18 residues. Per germline, CDR1 SGHRS and CDR2 YFSETQ. Losses at the gene ends were 3 bases for V and 2 bases for J; bases not matched to a gene: 8. CDR3 coding DNA: TGCGCCAGCAGCTCAGGGACTAGCGGGAGGTTGGGACAAGAGACCCAGTACTTC. Protein: CASSSGTSGRLGQETQYF.

V is TRBV27 and J is TRBJ1-4, with D possibly matching TRBD1 (5 bases). Per the germline V gene, CDR1 is MNHEY and CDR2 is SMNVEV (reference sequence). The CDR3 extends over 17 amino acids. V lost 6 bases and J 4 bases, leaving 21 bases between the germline ends. Written as DNA, the CDR3 is TGTGCCAGCAGGCAAACAGGAGCGGGATGGGTTAATGAAAAACTGTTTTTT. Its translation is CASRQTGAGWVNEKLFF.

V gene TRBV28 combines with J gene TRBJ1-5; D is possibly TRBD1 (6 bases). Germline CDR1 MDHEN, CDR2 SYDVKM. V was clipped by 3 bases and J by 4 bases, with 13 bases between them. The CDR3 contains 15 residues. This chain's CDR3 is CASSFYRVWNQPQHF. The CDR3 DNA reads as TGTGCCAGCAGTTTCTACAGGGTGTGGAATCAGCCCCAGCATTTT.

The gene calls are TRBV6-5 and TRBJ1-5, with a tentative D call TRBD1 (5 bases). CDR1 is MNHEY and CDR2 is SVGAGI in the germline V gene. Trimming shortened V by 2 bases and J by 0 bases, and 8 bases separated the two germline ends. There are 15 residues in the CDR3. The CDR3 bases are TGTGCCAGCAGTTACGACAGTAATAGCAATCAGCCCCAGCATTTT. Protein product: CASSYDSNSNQPQHF.

CDR3 bases: TGTGCCAGCAAGTGGACAGGGGTTGACACTGAAGCTTTCTTT. The encoded protein is CASKWTGVDTEAFF. The V call is TRBV6-1, the J call TRBJ1-1; TRBD1 aligns across 9 bases. Unmatched junction bases numbered 6, after V lost 7 bases and J lost 3 bases. CDR1 is MNHNS and CDR2 is SASEGT in the germline V gene. The CDR3 spans 14 residues.

The chain couples TRBV5-1 to TRBJ2-3, with D possibly TRBD1 on 5 matching bases. The CDR3 has 14 residues. Trimming took 1 base from V and 4 from J, leaving 10 bases between them. Germline CDR1 SGHRS, CDR2 YFSETQ. The CDR3 here is CASSLSSRADTQYF. In nucleotides, the CDR3 is TGCGCCAGCAGCTTGAGTAGCAGGGCAGATACGCAGTATTTT. The whole variable domain, remainder taken from reference TRBV5-1 and TRBJ2-3, is KAGVTQTPRYLIKTRGQQVTLSCSPISGHRSVSWYQQTPGQGLQFLFEYFSETQRNKGNFPGRFSGRQFSNSRSEMNVSTLELGDSALYLCASSLSSRADTQYFGPGTRLTVL.